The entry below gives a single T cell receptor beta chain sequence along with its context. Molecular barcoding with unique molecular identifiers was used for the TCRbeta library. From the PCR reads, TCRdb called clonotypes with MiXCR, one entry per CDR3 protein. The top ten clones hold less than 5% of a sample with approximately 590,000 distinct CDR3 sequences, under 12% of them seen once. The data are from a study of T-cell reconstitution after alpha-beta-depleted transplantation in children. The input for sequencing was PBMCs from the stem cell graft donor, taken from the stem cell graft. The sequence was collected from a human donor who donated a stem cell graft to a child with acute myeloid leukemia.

CDR3 nucleotide sequence: TGTGCCAGCAGTTTAGGGGGCAGGGGGCAGTTGAATGAGCAGTTCTTC. This sequence encodes CASSLGGRGQLNEQFF. The chain employs TRBV12-3 or TRBV12-4 and TRBJ2-1, with 8 bases matching TRBD1. The J segment lost 7 bases and the V segment lost 1 base, leaving 9 bases of the junction unmatched. The CDR3 is 16 residues long.